This entry is about one T cell receptor (beta chain). This clone was observed many times. Its antigen target is currently unknown. Base qualities are missing; no much larger clone stands one base away. The cohort was made up of approximately 670 healthy bone marrow donors. All cohort members were sampled while nominally healthy, although unrecorded immune exposures were likely present. The donor was CMV seropositive and belonged to the group of 250 to 300 seropositive cohort members. Each donor provided a peripheral blood sample, and peripheral blood mononuclear cells were used for TCR beta sequencing. The Qiagen DNeasy Blood Extraction Kit was used to extract genomic DNA from the blood cell samples. This record comes from a study of cytomegalovirus exposure and HLA in healthy donors (dated by TCRdb to 2015 to 2018). At the level of the whole study: In an earlier analysis of under 750 of the donors, 276 Gb of sequence data and 95 million to 130 million unique TCR beta sequences from roughly 200 million T cells were reported. An early release that covered about 600 HLA-typed donors contained 300 to 350 gigabases of sequencing data and tens of millions of unique TCR sequences. The genetic ancestry cluster associated with self-reported Caucasian donors included over 65% of the roughly 410 genotyped donors. The study was designed to test whether signatures of past pathogen exposure could be identified by cataloging public T cell receptors. The study used immunosequencing to profile the T cell repertoires of some 600 subjects and linked those repertoires to cytomegalovirus serostatus. Besides the first cohort of some 670 subjects, a separate validation cohort made up of 95 to 150 different subjects was used. To predict cytomegalovirus infection status, the study brought together high-throughput TCR immunosequencing, statistical association of individual TCRs with disease status, and machine learning. In a later analysis, previously published TCR beta repertoires from more than 500 donors were re-analyzed and high-resolution HLA genotyping was added so that TCR occurrence patterns could be studied. The later analysis used no new phenotypic data to find candidate immune exposures, relying instead on TCR beta sequences and their occurrence across donors. An earlier analysis of around 580 of the donors used high-throughput TCR beta sequencing to judge whether each TCR beta V gene segment behaved as functional or pseudogenic. Donor age, sex, ethnicity and CMV serostatus were collected together with the repertoire data. A later genetic analysis used genome-wide SNP genotypes for about 65% of the 666 donors, treating that subset as a discovery cohort. All discovery cohort repertoires had been generated using a single sequencing platform. Class I and class II HLA loci were covered by the typing at four-digit resolution. The number of donors typed differed by locus, with about 629-640 for A, B, C, DRB1 and DQB1, roughly 520 for DQA1, 600 to 610 for DPA1, and around 460 for DPB1. Roughly five DR-DQ haplotypes were treated as single units for association and clustering because of strong linkage in the cohort. Among almost 400 genotyped donors of the cohort, an average of 235,054 unique TCR beta nucleotide sequences were sequenced per donor, roughly 18% of them non-productive.

There are 13 amino acids in the CDR3, from cysteine to phenylalanine inclusive. CDR3 DNA is the only sequence kept; it has 39 bases, read in frame from the first base. V sheds 6 bases and J sheds 1 base, leaving 8 bases between their ends. For CDR1 and CDR2, the germline V gene lists MRHNA and SNTAGT. Libraries were constructed by the immunoSEQ multiplex PCR assay. The multiplex PCR relied on a mix of 60 forward primers for TCR Vbeta segments and 13 reverse primers for TCR Jbeta segments. Amplification of the CDR3 region of rearranged TCR beta genes was performed with a multiplex PCR assay on genomic DNA. Amplified TCR beta libraries were sequenced as 87-base-pair reads on the Illumina HiSeq System. From the authors' description of their analysis: In a later analysis, roughly 80 million unique TCR beta chains were counted across the roughly 610 repertoires, and approximately 9.9 million of these chains were shared by at least two donors. Raw reads were error-corrected and collapsed into unique sequences by a nearest-neighbor algorithm in which closely related sequences were merged to remove PCR and sequencing errors. CDR3 sequences were aligned to IMGT reference sequences to assign V, D and J gene segments. Each retained sequence needed at least a six-nucleotide match to both a V gene segment and a J gene segment. Rearrangements were called productive when the CDR3 lacked stop codons and stayed in frame with V and J; all others were non-productive. CDR3 was defined by IMGT convention, running from the second conserved V-encoded cysteine to the conserved J-encoded phenylalanine. The earlier analysis of fewer than 700 of the donors excluded sequences that lacked an unambiguous match to a single V gene segment. An earlier analysis of a few hundred of the donors classified V segments as functional when productive rearrangements were above 56.7% and as segregating when the standard deviation between donors was above 5%. A statistical classification framework was developed to diagnose cytomegalovirus status using the catalog of TCR beta chain sequences. V and J gene assignment, in a later analysis, came from comparing TCR nucleotide sequences with IMGT/GENE-DB human TR gene sequences. A later analysis assigned CDR3 sequences and most-parsimonious VDJ recombination scenarios with the TCRdist pipeline. In a later analysis, each TCR beta chain was defined by its CDR3 amino acid sequence together with its V-gene family, and reads lacking a unique V-gene family were excluded. A later analysis removed 450 to 600 highly shared, low-generation-probability nucleotide sequences to deal with suspected cross-contamination and a sequencing artifact. For each public chain, a later analysis derived a clonal expansion index from normalized ranks of inferred template counts within each repertoire. A later analysis computed generation probabilities with a VDJ recombination model fitted to out-of-frame rearrangements, and checked the results against IGoR. In a later analysis, hypergeometric tests were used to score TCR-TCR, TCR-HLA and TCR-CMV co-occurrence, with a repertoire-size bias correction applied to TCR pairs. To estimate false discovery rates, a later analysis permuted the HLA or CMV assignments 20 times. A later analysis grouped co-occurring TCRs with DBSCAN, adding TCRdist sequence similarity when clustering within HLA-allele-positive subsets. Repertoires with fewer than 30,000 or more than 120,000 public chains were left out of co-occurrence clustering, as were several repertoires with anomalous nucleotide sharing. TCRdb holds this immuneACCESS table with in-frame rearrangements only. Some clones are missing; in checked studies, unresolved V genes explain under half, and the rest has no known cause. V and J calls and clone size are copied from that table; D and trimming were computed from the DNA. For this sample the table gives fewer than 100,000 clones, of which roughly 73% were detected only once. Of the sample, 2% to 3% is held by the ten largest clones.

Summary of the overall study and its limitations: Assigning TCR associations to individual alleles was difficult when HLA alleles, especially DR and DQ, strongly co-occurred. In a later analysis, HLA-associated TCR beta chains were found to be more clonally expanded and to have lower generation probabilities than equally common non-associated chains. The earlier analysis of approximately 590 of the donors excluded some 15 rarely observed V segments, including chromosome 9 orphons, because counts were too low. Linkage disequilibrium might explain the correlated functional status among segregating V segments, but an unknown experimental factor could not be excluded. A cluster of highly shared sequence variants was judged likely to be a technical artifact of the sequencing pipeline. The authors suggested that the approach could potentially be extended to other disease states and immunological phenotypes. In a later analysis, some 18,000 TCR beta sequences were associated with specific HLA alleles at a false discovery rate of 0.05. Most TCR sequences were observed very rarely across donors, whereas some public TCRs were present in many individuals. In both the original and validation cohorts, the classifier was reported to diagnose cytomegalovirus status with high specificity and sensitivity. A further reported finding was that TCR beta sequences accurately predicted the HLA-A and HLA-B alleles for most subjects in the first cohort. A total of 150 or so TCR beta chains were listed by the study as associated with cytomegalovirus. Most CMV-associated TCR beta chains appeared to be HLA-restricted in a later analysis, and the HLA associations seemed to be driven largely by CMV exposure. Three of the identified cytomegalovirus-associated TCR beta chains were confirmed in vitro to be specific for cytomegalovirus antigens. Presence/absence analyses assumed roughly uniform sequencing depth across donors, an assumption that may not hold. A later analysis found that TCR association rates varied across HLA loci, with DRB1 alleles showing the most associated TCRs and HLA-C alleles the fewest. In a later genetic analysis, a missense DCLRE1C variant was associated with V-gene and J-gene trimming of TCR beta chains, and the association was replicated in an independent cohort. In this cohort, only TCR beta chains were sequenced, and detectable features were limited by the absence of alpha or paired-chain data. In a later analysis, several top co-occurrence clusters were reported to appear linked to parvovirus B19, influenza, CMV and Epstein-Barr virus. For the cohort, immune exposure information was limited to CMV serostatus. Compared with the approximately 700-donor mean, donors in an Asian-associated ancestry cluster had fewer N-insertions in productive TCRs, according to a later genetic analysis. Because some donors lacked HLA typing at each locus, the association tests relied only on the typed subset. Some IMGT-functional V segments, including TRBV6-2 and TRBV6-3, could not be told apart with the 87-base-pair reads, so those segments were excluded. Broadly in line with IMGT annotations, most TCR beta V segments showed up in productive rearrangements about 87% or about 30% of the time in an earlier analysis of 450 to 600 of the donors.

The sample consisted of PBMCs. This chain is built from TRBV6-4 and TRBJ2-3; the D gene is unclear. The TCR comes from a male donor in good health and CMV-seropositive. The DNA reads as follows: TGTGCCAGCAGCGAATCGGGCACAGATACGCAGTATTTT. The translation is CASSESGTDTQYF.